The 5 T cell receptor beta chains below all came from one sample that was sequenced in a study of cytomegalovirus exposure and HLA in healthy donors. The PCR employed 60 Vbeta primers together with 13 Jbeta primers. Sequenced by immunoSEQ multiplex PCR; TCRdb stores in-frame clones only, minus some. The sample consists of about 180,000 clones, around 80% of them appearing once. Sequenced: PBMCs. The origin of the receptors is a man younger than 30 in good health and CMV-seronegative.

This sequence joins TRBV5-4 and TRBJ1-1, with no clear D. The CDR3 spans 14 residues. Trimming left V 2 bases short and J 5 bases short, with 13 bases between. The germline V gene has CDR1 SGHNT and CDR2 YYREEE (reference sequence). CDR3 residues: CASSLGGLGTEAFF. The DNA for the CDR3 is TGTGCCAGCAGCTTAGGAGGACTGGGGACTGAAGCTTTCTTT.

This clone came up a few times. The gene calls are TRBV10-3 and TRBJ2-6; TRBD1 aligns across 9 bases. Unmatched junction bases numbered 10, after V lost 6 bases and J lost 4 bases. Germline V gene lookup returns CDR1 ENHRY and CDR2 SYGVKD. The CDR3 runs to 17 residues. The CDR3 DNA sequence: TGTGCCATCAGGGGACAGGGAGTTTCCGAGGGGGCCAACGTCCTGACTTTC. Protein: CAIRGQGVSEGANVLTF.

This sequence joins TRBV6-5 and TRBJ1-2; D gene unclear. Germline V gene sequence: CDR1 MNHEY, CDR2 SVGAGI. This CDR3 has 12 residues. V was cut by 5 bases and J by 13 bases, with 17 bases left in between. The CDR3 sequence: CASSRYRSPITF. CDR3 bases: TGTGCCAGCAGTCGCTACCGGAGCCCTATCACCTTC.

This rearrangement joins TRBV28 to TRBJ1-2, with 8 bases matching TRBD1. Germline V gives CDR1 MDHEN, CDR2 SYDVKM. The J segment lost 5 bases and the V segment lost 3 bases, leaving 8 bases of the junction unmatched. The CDR3 sequence is 15 residues long. The CDR3 protein is CASSFPTGGSYGYTF. DNA for the CDR3: TGTGCCAGCAGTTTCCCTACAGGGGGGAGTTATGGCTACACCTTC.

This chain uses TRBV6-5 with TRBJ1-6, with a weak D call TRBD1 (5 bases). The CDR3 loop spans 13 amino acids. Germline V gene sequence: CDR1 MNHEY, CDR2 SVGAGI. Trimming pared 5 bases from V and 8 bases from J, leaving 10 bases between. The CDR3 bases are TGTGCCAGCAGTAGACCAGGGTATTCACCCCTCCACTTT. Its protein product is CASSRPGYSPLHF.